This passage covers 6 T cell receptor beta chains from one sample sequenced in a study of a mutant IDH1 vaccine in newly diagnosed glioma (dated by TCRdb to 2020 to 2022). Explained via the paper, the time point label denotes: week 35, safety follow-up. Every vaccine dose consisted of 300 ug of a 20-mer mutant IDH1 peptide in Montanide, administered subcutaneously together with topical imiquimod. The library came from the immunoSEQ multiplex PCR assay. TCRdb took over this immuneACCESS table, retaining in-frame rearrangements with V and J assigned. Such tables are incomplete; in checked studies, under half of the missing clones stem from an unresolved V gene, and the remainder is unexplained. Recorded for this sample are about 72,000 clones; approximately 88% of them occurred a single time. In total, the top ten clones hold more than 10% of the sample. Their antigen targets remain unknown. Specimen: PBMCs, collected from a glioma patient whose treatment included an IDH1 peptide vaccine. The receptors were sampled from a man aged 18 to 30 with glioma.

The chain combines TRBV9 with TRBJ1-1; 7 nucleotides line up with TRBD1. The CDR3 totals 15 residues. Per the germline V gene, CDR1 is SGDLS and CDR2 is YYNGEE. V shed 3 bases, J shed 1 base, and the junction held 6 bases outside the gene matches. The DNA for the CDR3 is TGTGCCAGCAGCGCCTCCGGGACAGCGAACACTGAAGCTTTCTTT. It yields the protein CASSASGTANTEAFF.

The gene calls are TRBV28 and TRBJ1-2; TRBD1 aligns across 7 bases. This CDR3 region has 12 residues. With 5 bases clipped from V and 8 bases from J, the junction kept 5 bases outside the gene matches. Looked up from germline, CDR1 is MDHEN and CDR2 is SYDVKM. The CDR3 DNA reads TGTGCCAGCAGTACAGGGGTGGGCGGCTACACCTTC. It encodes CASSTGVGGYTF.

This clone was observed a few times. V and J are TRBV7-2 and TRBJ1-1, with D unresolved. CDR3 length: 13 amino acids. Germline V CDR1 and CDR2: SGHTA, FQGNSA. Trimming shortened V by 3 bases and J by 6 bases, and 11 bases separated the two germline ends. The CDR3 reads CASSFVLEAEAFF. The CDR3 DNA reads as TGTGCCAGCAGCTTCGTCCTAGAGGCTGAAGCTTTCTTT.

This chain uses TRBV6-5 with TRBJ2-1; TRBD1 is a possible D gene (6 bases). The CDR3 loop spans 15 amino acids. V dropped 6 bases and J dropped 0 bases, with 12 bases sitting between them. The V gene's germline CDR1 is MNHEY and CDR2 SVGAGI. The CDR3 nucleotides read TGTGCCAGCAGCCCCCCAGGGGTCTCCTACAATGAGCAGTTCTTC. This codes for CASSPPGVSYNEQFF.

V and J are TRBV7-8 and TRBJ1-4; D is uncertain. The V gene's germline CDR1 is SGHVS and CDR2 FQNEAQ. Trimming removed 2 bases from V and 0 bases from J, with 7 bases in between. This CDR3 has 15 amino acids. The CDR3 reads CASSLRLATNEKLFF. Here the CDR3 DNA reads TGTGCCAGCAGCTTAAGGCTGGCAACTAATGAAAAACTGTTTTTT. The whole variable domain, remainder taken from reference TRBV7-8 and TRBJ1-4, is GAGVSQSPRYKVAKRGQDVALRCDPISGHVSLFWYQQALGQGPEFLTYFQNEAQLDKSGLPSDRFFAERPEGSVSTLKIQRTQQEDSAVYLCASSLRLATNEKLFFGSGTQLSVL.

The V gene is TRBV18, the J gene TRBJ1-5, with D possibly TRBD1 on 5 matching bases. Germline V gives CDR1 KGHSH, CDR2 LQKENI. This CDR3 has 15 amino acids. V shed 6 bases and J shed 1 base, with 13 bases lying between them. CDR3 sequence (DNA): TGTGCCAGCTCCCCCGGCGGGGCGAGCAATCAGCCCCAGCATTTT. It codes for CASSPGGASNQPQHF. Filled out from reference TRBV18 and TRBJ1-5, the complete variable domain reads NAGVMQNPRHLVRRRGQEARLRCSPMKGHSHVYWYRQLPEEGLKFMVYLQKENIIDESGMPKERFSAEFPKEGPSILRIQQVVRGDSAAYFCASSPGGASNQPQHFGDGTRLSIL.